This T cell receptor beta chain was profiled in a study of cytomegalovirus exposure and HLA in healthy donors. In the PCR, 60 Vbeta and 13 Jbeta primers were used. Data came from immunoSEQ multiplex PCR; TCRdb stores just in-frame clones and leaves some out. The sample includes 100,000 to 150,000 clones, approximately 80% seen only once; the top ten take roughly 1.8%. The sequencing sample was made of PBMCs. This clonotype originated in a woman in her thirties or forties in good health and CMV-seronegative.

This CDR3 is CASSQLAGPYNEQFF. CDR3 bases: TGTGCCAGTAGCCAACTAGCGGGACCTTACAATGAGCAGTTCTTC. The genes are TRBV19 and TRBJ2-1; 10 nucleotides align to TRBD2. Germline V lookup: CDR1 LNHDA, CDR2 SQIVND (reference sequence). The CDR3 contains 15 residues. Trimming at V came to 6 bases and at J to 4 bases, leaving 6 bases not matched to a gene.